These T cell receptor beta chains were read from a single sample in a study of control samples from healthy donors and cancer patients. Profiled with immunoSEQ multiplex PCR; TCRdb holds only in-frame clones, not every one. This table holds about 82,000 clones, about 93% found once. Sequencing was carried out using blood. Every receptor here comes from a woman aged 18-30 years in good health. CDR3s include the opening cysteine and the closing phenylalanine or tryptophan.

v_call cdr3_aa
TRBV24-1 CATSDLAGADTQYF
TRBV10-2 CASSDRMANQPQHF
TRBV15 CATDFDGNQPQHF
TRBV9 CASSATSMTGLKNEKLFF
TRBV15 CATSIATGGSEKLFF
TRBV29-1 CSAPLGDADTQYF
TRBV5-1 CASSRTDREGAFF
TRBV6-4 CASSDPNSSGELFF
TRBV29-1 CSAGLTGGFSSNEQFF
TRBV28 CASSLRFGRTYNSPLHF
TRBV5-1 CASSFGDNQPQHF
TRBV14 CASSLAGGAHEQFF
TRBV6-6 CASTPMTGRINQPQHF
TRBV5-1 CASSPTALNEQFF
TRBV29-1 CSVGTGRSYEQYF
TRBV9 CASSGEVTGGYTF
TRBV6-5 CASSAGSSYEQYF
TRBV20-1 CSASFREKLFF
TRBV7-9 CASSRGTSTGELFF
TRBV19 CASSTPPPSGEQFF
TRBV28 CASSYYGGMNTEAFF
TRBV5-6 CASSQDRSGTPQHF
TRBV6-4 CASSVSSGSTDTQYF
TRBV5-1 CASSWGRVSSYEQYF
TRBV24-1 CATSTAGYTEAFF
TRBV11-1 CASSGGVYEQYF
TRBV5-1 CASSLVPGNGGDTQYF
TRBV5-4 CASSLGQGREKLFF
TRBV6-5 CASSKDRYEQYF
TRBV10-2 CASQGDFEAFF
TRBV3-1/TRBV3-2 CASSQGGARVGRTTYTF
TRBV4-1 CASSQGTSSGVYEQYF
TRBV28 CASSSPGSRNTEAFF
TRBV6-4 CASGTGDTGELFF
TRBV4-3 CASSQDLVGGLGNIQYF
TRBV6-1 CASSEAGGSNQPQHF
TRBV19 CASSIDPANKAEAFF
TRBV9 CASSVEVWETQYF
TRBV5-8 CASSLRDEQFF
TRBV10-3 CAISGGTGKGTGELFF
TRBV6-5 CASSPGTSGYTF